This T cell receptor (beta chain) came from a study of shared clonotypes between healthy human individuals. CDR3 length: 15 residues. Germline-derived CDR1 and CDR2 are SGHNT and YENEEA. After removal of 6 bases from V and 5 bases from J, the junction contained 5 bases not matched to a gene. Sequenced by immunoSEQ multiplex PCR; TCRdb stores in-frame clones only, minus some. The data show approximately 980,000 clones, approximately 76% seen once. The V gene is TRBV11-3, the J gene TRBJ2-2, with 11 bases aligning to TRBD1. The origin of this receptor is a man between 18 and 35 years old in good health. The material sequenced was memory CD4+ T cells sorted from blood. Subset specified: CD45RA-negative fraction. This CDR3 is CASSLGTGGTGELFF. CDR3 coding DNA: TGTGCCAGCAGTCTCGGGACAGGGGGAACCGGGGAGCTGTTTTTT.